This TCR beta chain was found in a study of cytomegalovirus exposure and HLA in healthy donors. Study-wide findings and caveats: A later analysis found common viral pathogens apparently linked to several of the most significant clusters. TCR beta V- and J-gene trimming was later associated with a missense DCLRE1C variant.

Remarks on this clone: The antigen is unknown.

Primers for the PCR totalled 60 Vbeta and 13 Jbeta. Per the original methods: In a later analysis, about 12 million of approximately 80 million unique beta chains occurred in at least two donors. Profiling relied on immunoSEQ multiplex PCR, and the TCRdb table lists in-frame clones only, not all of them. The DNA gave D and trimming, while V, J and clone size come from that table. This table holds just over 95,000 clones, 78% found once. The CDR3 has 17 amino acids. Germline V lookup: CDR1 WSHSY, CDR2 SAAADI. V was clipped by 2 bases and J by 2 bases; unmatched bases: 9. The rearrangement uses TRBV10-2 and TRBJ2-5; TRBD2 agrees at 9 bases. Sample: PBMCs. This clonotype originated in a woman in her thirties or forties in good health and CMV-seropositive. The CDR3 nucleotides are TGCGCCAGCAGTGAGGGGGCTAGCGGGAACCCACAAGAGACCCAGTACTTC. Amino acid sequence: CASSEGASGNPQETQYF.